Below, 27 T cell receptor beta chains from the same sample are listed, as sequenced in a study of blood T cell repertoires in COVID-19. The data were produced by immunoSEQ multiplex PCR, yet TCRdb's version contains in-frame clones alone and is incomplete. The sample has approximately 77,000 clones; roughly 89% are singletons. The material sequenced was peripheral blood. The receptors shown here come from a man aged 25 to 45 with acute or convalescent COVID-19.

The chain joins TRBV5-1 to TRBJ2-2, with D maybe TRBD1 (5 bases). V lost 5 bases to trimming and J lost 0 bases, with 14 bases between them. Germline-derived CDR1 and CDR2 are SGHRS and YFSETQ. The length of the CDR3 is 16 residues. The CDR3 is CASSRTRVANTGELFF. The CDR3 bases are TGCGCCAGCAGTAGAACCAGGGTCGCGAACACCGGGGAGCTGTTTTTT.

The V call is TRBV7-9, the J call TRBJ1-1; 8 bases are shared with TRBD1. CDR1 SEHNR and CDR2 FQNEAQ come from the germline V gene (reference sequence). The junction had 5 bases not matched to a gene; V was cut back by 1 base and J by 1 base. This CDR3 spans 16 amino acids. The CDR3 DNA reads as TGTGCCAGCAGCTTAGGGTTGACAGGGGAGAACACTGAAGCTTTCTTT. It translates to CASSLGLTGENTEAFF.

V usage is TRBV4-2 and J usage is TRBJ1-1; D is uncertain. The CDR3 runs to 15 residues. Trimming cost V 2 bases and J 2 bases, with 12 bases left between them. Germline-derived CDR1 and CDR2 are LGHNA and YNFKEQ. The CDR3 region is CASSQWPGGNTEAFF. The CDR3 DNA reads as TGTGCCAGCAGCCAATGGCCGGGAGGAAACACTGAAGCTTTCTTT.

This clone appeared a few times. The chain recombines TRBV6-2 or TRBV6-3 with TRBJ2-7; 9 bases are a match to TRBD1. The germline V gene has CDR1 MNHEY and CDR2 SVGEGT. This CDR3 region has 16 residues. With V trimmed by 2 bases and J by 7 bases, 12 bases remained unmatched. The DNA of the CDR3 is TGTGCCAGCAGTTACGGGGACAGGGCCGGCGTCGGGGAGCAGTACGTC. This encodes CASSYGDRAGVGEQYV.

The CDR3 nucleotides are TGTGCCAGCAGCCAAGATTACCTGGAGGGAGGGACCGGGGAGCTGTTTTTT. Translation: CASSQDYLEGGTGELFF. The chain employs TRBV3-1 (or the pseudogene TRBV3-2) and TRBJ2-2; 7 bases match TRBD2. The CDR3 extends over 17 amino acids. V dropped 0 bases and J dropped 5; count of bases not matched to a gene: 9. Germline CDR1 reads LGHDT; CDR2 reads YNNKEL (reference sequence).

DNA for the CDR3: TGTGCCAGCAGCTTGCTCCGTGGGCACCTTAACACTGAAGCTTTCTTT. As protein: CASSLLRGHLNTEAFF. The genes are TRBV5-6 and TRBJ1-1; no reliable D call. CDR3 length equals 16 residues. Trimming stripped 1 base from V and 2 bases from J, with 15 bases between. CDR1 SGHDT and CDR2 YYEEEE come from the germline V gene.

This rearrangement joins TRBV12-3 or TRBV12-4 to TRBJ1-5; D might be TRBD1 (5 bases). V gave up 6 bases and J gave up 3 bases, with 9 bases separating them. This CDR3 spans 13 amino acids. The CDR3 DNA sequence: TGTGCCAGCAGGGTGACAGACAATCAGCCCCAGCATTTT. Its protein is CASRVTDNQPQHF.

The chain recombines TRBV7-3 with TRBJ2-1, with D tentatively TRBD2 (5 bases). V was cut by 6 bases and J by 5 bases, with 11 bases left in between. This CDR3 is built from 13 residues. Per germline, CDR1 SGHTA and CDR2 FQGTGA. CDR3 residues: CASRKNGDNEQFF. Here the CDR3 DNA reads TGTGCCAGCAGAAAGAACGGGGACAATGAGCAGTTCTTC.

The chain joins TRBV11-2 to TRBJ2-6; D gene unclear. The V gene's germline CDR1 is SGHAT and CDR2 FQNNGV. The CDR3 consists of 14 residues. Trimming removed 7 bases from V and 0 bases from J, with 7 bases in between. In DNA form, the CDR3 reads TGTGCCAGCACCTCCCCCTCTGGGGCCAACGTCCTGACTTTC. Translated: CASTSPSGANVLTF.

The rearrangement joins TRBV3-1 (or the pseudogene TRBV3-2) to TRBJ1-2; 8 bases are a match to TRBD1. CDR1 is LGHDT, CDR2 YNNKEL, per germline (reference sequence). The CDR3 loop spans 13 amino acids. V shed 7 bases, J shed 7 bases, and the junction held 8 bases outside the gene matches. The CDR3 region is CASTDRGRGGYTF. CDR3 nucleotides: TGTGCCAGCACAGACAGGGGCCGCGGTGGCTACACCTTC.

The V and J genes are TRBV3-1 (or the pseudogene TRBV3-2) and TRBJ1-6; tentative D call: TRBD1 (5 bases). The V gene lost 2 bases and the J gene lost 10 bases, with 9 bases spanning the gap. There are 13 residues in the CDR3. From germline, CDR1 is LGHDT and CDR2 YNNKEL (reference sequence). The CDR3 protein is CASSQRGRSPLHF. CDR3 nucleotides: TGTGCCAGCAGCCAAAGGGGTCGGTCACCCCTCCACTTT.

This chain links TRBV30 with TRBJ2-1, with 9 bases fitting TRBD1. The CDR3 length is 13 residues. CDR1 is GTSNPN and CDR2 is SVGIG in the germline V gene (reference sequence). V lost 3 bases, J lost 5 bases, and 2 bases stayed unmatched. CDR3 residues: CAWRGQGDNEQFF. The CDR3 DNA reads as TGTGCCTGGAGGGGACAGGGAGACAATGAGCAGTTCTTC.

The chain uses TRBV18 and TRBJ1-1; 7 bases are shared with TRBD1. CDR1 and CDR2 (germline): KGHSH, LQKENI. This CDR3 comprises 13 residues. J gave up 2 bases and V 4 bases, and 1 base lay outside the gene matches. This chain's CDR3 is CASSQGANTEAFF. The CDR3 DNA reads as TGTGCCAGCTCACAGGGGGCAAACACTGAAGCTTTCTTT.

This clone has more than one count but fewer than ten. V gene TRBV4-2 combines with J gene TRBJ2-7; TRBD2 might be the D (6 bases). In germline, CDR1 is LGHNA, CDR2 YNFKEQ. The CDR3 consists of 15 residues. V was shortened by 0 bases and J by 4 bases, with 13 bases between the two germline ends. The CDR3 region is CASSQDHRELYEQYF. CDR3 in DNA: TGTGCCAGCAGCCAAGATCACCGGGAGTTGTACGAGCAGTACTTC.

The rearrangement links TRBV7-9 to TRBJ2-2; the match to TRBD1 covers 7 bases. V shed 3 bases, J shed 6 bases, and the junction held 4 bases outside the gene matches. The CDR3 contains 14 residues. Germline V gives CDR1 SEHNR, CDR2 FQNEAQ (reference sequence). CDR3 nucleotide sequence: TGTGCCAGCAGCTTTACAGGGGATCCCGGGGAGCTGTTTTTT. Protein: CASSFTGDPGELFF.

The rearrangement joins TRBV7-9 to TRBJ2-7; 7 bases fit TRBD1. The length of the CDR3 is 15 residues. V trimming: 4 bases; J trimming: 3 bases; junction bases outside the gene matches: 9. The germline CDR1 and CDR2 sequences are SEHNR and FQNEAQ (reference sequence). This chain's CDR3 is CASSSWTGTIYEQYF. In nucleotides, the CDR3 is TGTGCCAGCAGCTCCTGGACAGGTACTATCTACGAGCAGTACTTC. Based on the CDR3 plus reference TRBV7-9 and TRBJ2-7, the full variable domain is DTGVSQNPRHKITKRGQNVTFRCDPISEHNRLYWYRQTLGQGPEFLTYFQNEAQLEKSRLLSDRFSAERPKGSFSTLEIQRTEQGDSAMYLCASSSWTGTIYEQYFGPGTRLTVT.

J is TRBJ2-7 and V is TRBV7-2; the match to TRBD2 covers 12 bases. The CDR3 is 16 residues long. CDR1 SGHTA and CDR2 FQGNSA come from the germline V gene. The ends lost 4 bases at V and 2 bases at J; junction bases unmatched: 6. Here the CDR3 DNA reads TGTGCCAGCAGCTCAGGGTCTAGCGGGAGGGCCTACGAGCAGTACTTC. It translates to CASSSGSSGRAYEQYF.

V usage is TRBV5-1 and J usage is TRBJ2-2, with a weak D call TRBD2 (6 bases). V was trimmed by 4 bases and J by 4 bases, leaving 11 bases between them. From germline, CDR1 is SGHRS and CDR2 YFSETQ. The CDR3 covers 14 residues. Here the CDR3 DNA reads TGCGCCAGCAGCCCGTTCGGGGGCACCGGGGAGCTGTTTTTT. Amino acid sequence: CASSPFGGTGELFF.

The chain recombines TRBV11-1 with TRBJ2-2; no definite D call. Trimming removed 8 bases from V and 2 bases from J, with 18 bases in between. CDR1 and CDR2 from the germline V gene are SGHAT and FQDESV (reference sequence). This CDR3 is built from 16 residues. This CDR3 is CASGRRVLLNTGELFF. CDR3 nucleotides: TGTGCCAGCGGTCGTCGTGTGCTGCTAAACACCGGGGAGCTGTTTTTT.

The chain has TRBV5-1 and TRBJ1-5, with TRBD1 identical over 8 bases. J was trimmed by 7 bases and V by 2 bases; bases with no gene match: 11. This CDR3 spans 16 amino acids. CDR1 is SGHRS and CDR2 is YFSETQ in the germline V gene. As DNA, the CDR3 is TGCGCCAGCAGCTTACGACCTCAGGGGGCTTCACAGCCCCAGCATTTT. Translating it yields CASSLRPQGASQPQHF.

V is TRBV15 and J is TRBJ1-5; 10 nucleotides align to TRBD1. J lost 3 bases, V lost 0 bases, and 2 bases had no gene match. Germline V gene lookup returns CDR1 LNHNV and CDR2 YYDKDF (reference sequence). There are 16 residues in the CDR3. In DNA form, the CDR3 reads TGTGCCACCAGCAGAGATGGGACAGGGGACAATCAGCCCCAGCATTTT. Amino acids: CATSRDGTGDNQPQHF. Using reference TRBV15 and TRBJ1-5 for the parts outside the CDR3, the full variable domain is DAMVIQNPRYQVTQFGKPVTLSCSQTLNHNVMYWYQQKSSQAPKLLFHYYDKDFNNEADTPDNFQSRRPNTSFCFLDIRSPGLGDTAMYLCATSRDGTGDNQPQHFGDGTRLSIL.

The chain carries TRBV27 and TRBJ1-1, with 7 bases fitting TRBD1. The CDR3 extends over 15 amino acids. After removal of 10 bases from V and 8 bases from J, the junction contained 19 bases not matched to a gene. From germline, CDR1 is MNHEY and CDR2 SMNVEV (reference sequence). CDR3 residues: CATHGPRQGAPEAFF. CDR3 coding DNA: TGTGCCACCCACGGTCCGAGACAGGGCGCACCAGAAGCTTTCTTT.

This clone has only a few counts. The V gene is TRBV7-9, the J gene TRBJ2-2; 9 nucleotides line up with TRBD1. There are 16 residues in the CDR3. J gave up 7 bases and V 5 bases, and 11 bases lay outside the gene matches. Germline V CDR1 and CDR2: SEHNR, FQNEAQ (reference sequence). The CDR3 region has the DNA TGTGCCAGCAGCCCGGGCCTACAGGGGGCAAGCGGGGAGCTGTTTTTT. Protein: CASSPGLQGASGELFF.

This clone showed up just once. The chain employs TRBV19 and TRBJ1-5; D ambiguous. V lost 4 bases to trimming and J lost 2 bases, with 9 bases between them. The CDR3 covers 14 residues. Per germline, CDR1 LNHDA and CDR2 SQIVND (reference sequence). CDR3 nucleotide sequence: TGTGCCAGTAGTACCCGTCCGGGCAATCAGCCCCAGCATTTT. Encoded protein: CASSTRPGNQPQHF.

V usage is TRBV2 and J usage is TRBJ1-1, with D perhaps TRBD1 (6 bases). The CDR3 has 13 residues. The germline gives CDR1 SNHLY, CDR2 FYNNEI. The germline V and J ends were trimmed by 6 bases and 5 bases, with 13 bases remaining between them. CDR3 DNA: TGTGCCAGCAGGAAACAGGGTGGAACTGAAGCTTTCTTT. It encodes CASRKQGGTEAFF.

CDR3 nucleotides: TGTGCCAGCAGCTTAGGGCCAGTGCAAGACTCTGGGGCCAACGTCCTGACTTTC. As protein: CASSLGPVQDSGANVLTF. The chain recombines TRBV7-2 with TRBJ2-6; D gene uncertain. Between the trimmed V and J ends, which lost 1 base and 0 bases, there was a span of 13 bases. Germline values: CDR1 SGHTA, CDR2 FQGNSA. The CDR3 has 18 residues.

The chain couples TRBV6-5 to TRBJ1-1; D might be TRBD1 (5 bases). The CDR3 has 15 residues. CDR1 and CDR2 (germline): MNHEY, SVGAGI. V lost 4 bases, J lost 0 bases, and 12 bases lay in between. CDR3 region: CASSFRRGMNTEAFF. DNA of the CDR3: TGTGCCAGCAGTTTTAGGCGGGGCATGAACACTGAAGCTTTCTTT.